Presented here are 27 T cell receptor beta chains from one specimen sequenced in a study of T cell changes during pregnancy in multiple sclerosis. Assay: immunoSEQ multiplex PCR; the TCRdb copy retains only in-frame clones and omits some. This sample has about 60,000 clones, with 80% to 95% found just once. Sequences were derived from peripheral blood, sampled in the second trimester of pregnancy. The receptor set was obtained from a female donor in good health, enrolled as a control in a pregnancy study.

The chain carries TRBV6-1 and TRBJ1-5; weak D call: TRBD1 (5 bases). In germline, CDR1 is MNHNS, CDR2 SASEGT. V was cut by 6 bases and J by 4 bases, with 16 bases left in between. The CDR3 spans 15 residues. CDR3 DNA: TGTGCCAGCAGCGACCCAGGGATATCGAATCAGCCCCAGCATTTT. Amino acids: CASSDPGISNQPQHF.

Only a few counts were recorded for this clone. The chain couples TRBV10-3 to TRBJ1-1; 10 positions match TRBD1. The CDR3 has 15 residues. In germline, CDR1 is ENHRY, CDR2 SYGVKD. The V segment lost 9 bases and the J segment 4 bases; nucleotides outside the gene matches: 11. The CDR3 DNA reads TGTGCCATAGGGGGCCCAGACAGGGGGCCCACTGAAGCTTTCTTT. Translation: CAIGGPDRGPTEAFF.

This clone was detected only once. The rearrangement links TRBV28 to TRBJ2-2; TRBD2 agrees at 7 bases. Germline CDR1 MDHEN, CDR2 SYDVKM. The CDR3 is made up of 16 amino acids. The V gene end was trimmed by 5 bases and the J gene end by 6 bases; junction bases not matched to a gene: 12. This CDR3 is CASSLMVLAKAGELFF. The CDR3 region has the DNA TGTGCCAGCAGTCTAATGGTACTAGCGAAGGCCGGGGAGCTGTTTTTT.

The chain couples TRBV6-6 to TRBJ2-6; the D is unclear. Germline loops: CDR1 MNHNY, CDR2 SVGAGI (reference sequence). The CDR3 runs to 16 residues. Trimming stripped 2 bases from V and 0 bases from J, with 8 bases between. The CDR3 coding sequence is TGTGCCAGCAGTTACAATCCTCTCTCTGGGGCCAACGTCCTGACTTTC. Amino acid sequence: CASSYNPLSGANVLTF.

This clone has just a few counts. The chain joins TRBV9 to TRBJ1-1; D unclear. Trimming took off 0 bases at V and 1 base at J, with 4 bases between the two ends. The V gene's germline CDR1 is SGDLS and CDR2 YYNGEE. The CDR3 length is 13 residues. CDR3 coding DNA: TGTGCCAGCAGCGTAGGTAAGAACACTGAAGCTTTCTTT. Residues: CASSVGKNTEAFF. Full variable domain (remainder filled in from reference TRBV9 and TRBJ1-1): DSGVTQTPKHLITATGQRVTLRCSPRSGDLSVYWYQQSLDQGLQFLIQYYNGEERAKGNILERFSAQQFPDLHSELNLSSLELGDSALYFCASSVGKNTEAFFGQGTRLTVV.

The chain uses TRBV20-1 and TRBJ2-1; D is ambiguous. The ends were cut back, 6 bases at V and 8 bases at J, with 8 bases in the middle. The CDR3 runs to 10 residues. The V gene's germline CDR1 is DFQATT and CDR2 SNEGSKA (reference sequence). The CDR3 bases are TGCAGTGCCCTAGAATATGAGCAGTTCTTC. This translates into CSALEYEQFF.

V and J are TRBV2 and TRBJ2-1; 8 nucleotides align to TRBD2. The CDR3 loop spans 16 amino acids. The V segment lost 0 bases and the J segment 8 bases; nucleotides outside the gene matches: 9. Looked up from germline, CDR1 is SNHLY and CDR2 is FYNNEI. The CDR3 DNA reads as TGTGCCAGCAGTGAAGCGCAGGGGACTAGTGGATATGAGCAGTTCTTC. It translates to CASSEAQGTSGYEQFF. Supplemented by reference TRBV2 and TRBJ2-1, the full variable domain reads EPEVTQTPSHQVTQMGQEVILRCVPISNHLYFYWYRQILGQKVEFLVSFYNNEISEKSEIFDDQFSVERPDGSNFTLKIRSTKLEDSAMYFCASSEAQGTSGYEQFFGPGTRLTVL.

The chain carries TRBV18 and TRBJ2-3; no clear D. There are 14 residues in the CDR3. Trimming stripped 4 bases from V and 6 bases from J, with 14 bases between. Germline CDR1 reads KGHSH; CDR2 reads LQKENI. As DNA, the CDR3 is TGTGCCAGCTCACTAGTCCCCTCCAGGGATACGCAGTATTTT. Protein sequence: CASSLVPSRDTQYF.

This chain joins TRBV9 and TRBJ2-7, with a possible D match to TRBD1 (6 bases). The CDR3 consists of 15 residues. Looked up from germline, CDR1 is SGDLS and CDR2 is YYNGEE. V lost 0 bases and J 2 bases, leaving 12 bases between the germline ends. For the CDR3, the DNA is TGTGCCAGCAGCGTAGAGGGTCAGGGGACCTACGAGCAGTACTTC. It specifies CASSVEGQGTYEQYF. Together with reference TRBV9 and TRBJ2-7, the CDR3 gives the full variable domain: DSGVTQTPKHLITATGQRVTLRCSPRSGDLSVYWYQQSLDQGLQFLIQYYNGEERAKGNILERFSAQQFPDLHSELNLSSLELGDSALYFCASSVEGQGTYEQYFGPGTRLTVT.

V usage is TRBV9 and J usage is TRBJ2-2; TRBD1 is a possible D gene (5 bases). V was pared by 8 bases and J by 3 bases, with 14 bases between. CDR1 is SGDLS, CDR2 YYNGEE, per germline. This CDR3 spans 14 amino acids. The CDR3 nucleotides are TGTGCCAGTCGCCCGGACACCCACACCGGGGAGCTGTTTTTT. Its translation is CASRPDTHTGELFF.

The rearrangement links TRBV6-5 to TRBJ2-7; 8 bases map to TRBD2. The ends lost 7 bases at V and 6 bases at J; junction bases unmatched: 11. Per germline, CDR1 MNHEY and CDR2 SVGAGI. The CDR3 has 14 residues. For the CDR3, the DNA is TGTGCCAGCAACCGAGCGGGAGCCCCAAGCGAGCAGTACTTC. This sequence encodes CASNRAGAPSEQYF.

The chain carries TRBV5-1 and TRBJ2-3; 7 bases map to TRBD2. The CDR3 length is 15 residues. With V trimmed by 2 bases and J by 6 bases, 9 bases remained unmatched. Germline V CDR1 and CDR2: SGHRS, YFSETQ. CDR3 bases: TGCGCCAGCAGCTTCAAGGCGGGAGCAGGGGATACGCAGTATTTT. This sequence encodes CASSFKAGAGDTQYF.

Only a few counts were recorded for this clone. The rearrangement joins TRBV18 to TRBJ1-6; 8 bases line up with TRBD1. Germline V gene sequence: CDR1 KGHSH, CDR2 LQKENI. Unmatched junction bases numbered 3, after V lost 2 bases and J lost 9 bases. CDR3 size: 14 residues. This CDR3 reads CASSPDRGVSPLHF. In DNA, the CDR3 is TGTGCCAGCTCACCAGACAGGGGAGTTTCACCCCTCCACTTT.

The rearrangement links TRBV9 to TRBJ2-2; tentatively, D is TRBD1 (5 bases). Per the germline V gene, CDR1 is SGDLS and CDR2 is YYNGEE. With 3 bases removed from V and 6 bases from J, the gap between germline ends came to 21 bases. There are 17 residues in the CDR3. The CDR3 here is CASSAMVGQGKAGELFF. The DNA of the CDR3 is TGTGCCAGCAGCGCGATGGTGGGGCAGGGTAAAGCCGGGGAGCTGTTTTTT.

The J gene is TRBJ2-1, the V gene TRBV27; 10 positions match TRBD2. J lost 5 bases, V lost 3 bases, and 16 bases had no gene match. The germline V gene has CDR1 MNHEY and CDR2 SMNVEV (reference sequence). The CDR3 spans 19 residues. The CDR3 region is CASSLNRLAGGTYNNEQFF. CDR3 nucleotides: TGTGCCAGCAGTTTGAACAGATTAGCGGGAGGCACATATAACAATGAGCAGTTCTTC.

This chain links TRBV11-2 with TRBJ2-1; TRBD2 agrees at 9 bases. CDR1 and CDR2 (germline): SGHAT, FQNNGV. Trimming took 5 bases from V and 6 from J; bases not matched to a gene: 11. The CDR3 sequence is 16 residues long. This chain's CDR3 is CASSGSGAGGPNEQFF. The DNA of the CDR3 is TGTGCCAGCAGCGGTTCTGGAGCGGGGGGCCCCAATGAGCAGTTCTTC.

The chain couples TRBV5-1 to TRBJ2-1; D not certain. Per the germline V gene, CDR1 is SGHRS and CDR2 is YFSETQ. There are 11 residues in the CDR3. Trimming removed 4 bases at V and 6 bases at J, with 5 bases between. The CDR3 reads CASSTPNEQFF. The DNA of the CDR3 is TGCGCCAGCAGCACACCCAATGAGCAGTTCTTC.

This clone is a singleton in its sample. CDR3 nucleotide sequence: TGTGCTAGTGGTTTGGTACCGGGTATGTCCCTCGGGACAGATACGCAGTATTTT. It codes for CASGLVPGMSLGTDTQYF. V usage is TRBV12-5 and J usage is TRBJ2-3; D is undetermined. CDR3 length: 18 residues. The V end was cut by 0 bases, the J end by 3 bases, with 19 bases between. Germline V gives CDR1 LGHNT, CDR2 FRNRAP.

This chain joins TRBV19 and TRBJ1-2; TRBD1 agrees at 8 bases. The CDR3 covers 17 residues. CDR1 is LNHDA, CDR2 SQIVND, per germline (reference sequence). The ends lost 7 bases at V and 0 bases at J; junction bases unmatched: 13. DNA for the CDR3: TGTGCCAGTACCGACAGGGGTTTGAGGGTACCTAACTATGGCTACACCTTC. It yields the protein CASTDRGLRVPNYGYTF.

The chain is built from TRBV30 and TRBJ1-4; possible D gene TRBD1, 5 bases. The length of the CDR3 is 12 residues. The V gene's germline CDR1 is GTSNPN and CDR2 SVGIG (reference sequence). V shed 8 bases and J shed 7 bases, with 14 bases lying between them. CDR3 nucleotide sequence: TGTGCCGTGGCAGGGTTCCGTGAAAAACTGTTTTTT. Translation: CAVAGFREKLFF.

This chain uses TRBV29-1 with TRBJ2-1; 8 nucleotides match TRBD2. From germline, CDR1 is SQVTM and CDR2 ANQGSEA. With V trimmed by 5 bases and J by 6 bases, 6 bases remained unmatched. The CDR3 sequence is 13 residues long. The CDR3 bases are TGCAGCGTTCGGACTAGCTTTTCCAATGAGCAGTTCTTC. It is translated as CSVRTSFSNEQFF.

V usage is TRBV9 and J usage is TRBJ2-3; 9 nucleotides agree with TRBD2. V lost 4 bases to trimming and J lost 0 bases; unmatched junction nucleotides: 9. The CDR3 consists of 17 residues. Germline loops: CDR1 SGDLS, CDR2 YYNGEE. The CDR3 region has the DNA TGTGCCAGCAGCCCCCTAGCAGCGGGAGGAAGCACAGATACGCAGTATTTT. Its translation is CASSPLAAGGSTDTQYF.

V is TRBV6-6 and J is TRBJ2-7, with D possibly TRBD1 on 6 matching bases. From germline, CDR1 is MNHNY and CDR2 SVGAGI (reference sequence). The CDR3 is 12 residues long. Trimming stripped 6 bases from V and 6 bases from J, with 12 bases between. In DNA, the CDR3 is TGTGCCAGCAGCCTAACCAGGGGCGAGCAGTACTTC. Protein sequence: CASSLTRGEQYF.

V usage is TRBV5-6 and J usage is TRBJ1-3; possible D gene TRBD1, 5 bases. V was shortened by 4 bases and J by 4 bases, with 15 bases between the two germline ends. Germline V gene lookup returns CDR1 SGHDT and CDR2 YYEEEE. This CDR3 has 15 residues. CDR3 residues: CASSPVGGNGNTIYF. In DNA form, the CDR3 reads TGTGCCAGCAGCCCCGTGGGGGGAAACGGAAACACCATATATTTT.

V and J are TRBV6-5 and TRBJ2-3; D gene unclear. In germline, CDR1 is MNHEY, CDR2 SVGAGI. This CDR3 is built from 13 residues. V lost 0 bases and J lost 1, with 2 bases in between. CDR3 coding DNA: TGTGCCAGCAGTTACTCCGGCACAGATACGCAGTATTTT. It encodes CASSYSGTDTQYF.

This chain links TRBV5-6 with TRBJ1-4; 7 nucleotides line up with TRBD1. Germline CDR1 is SGHDT and CDR2 is YYEEEE. CDR3 length: 13 amino acids. V dropped 7 bases and J dropped 7; count of bases not matched to a gene: 7. The CDR3 bases are TGTGCCAGCTGCAGGGGGTTTTGTGAAAAACTGTTTTTT. It is translated as CASCRGFCEKLFF.

The chain has TRBV5-1 and TRBJ2-3; TRBD1 might be the D (5 bases). V was cut by 0 bases and J by 3 bases, with 5 bases left in between. CDR3 size: 13 residues. Germline CDR1 and CDR2: SGHRS and YFSETQ. Here the CDR3 DNA reads TGCGCCAGCAGCTTGGAGGGGACAGATACGCAGTATTTT. Its translation: CASSLEGTDTQYF.